A selection of T cell receptor beta chains follows, all from one sample in a study of cytomegalovirus exposure and HLA in healthy donors. Data came from immunoSEQ multiplex PCR; TCRdb stores just in-frame clones and leaves some out. The table records just over 200,000 clones, approximately 85% of them present only once. The sequencing input was PBMCs. Every receptor here comes from a woman between 35 and 50 years old in good health and CMV-seronegative. Both conserved end residues are part of each CDR3. The D gene is left open where the match is weak. Size values are once, few and many counts, or a class for expanded clones, and some rows have none.

.,15,TRBD2,TRBJ2-7,TRBV7-2,CASSMNGREGDEQYF,TGTGCCAGCAGCATGAACGGGCGGGAGGGGGACGAGCAGTACTTC
.,17,.,TRBJ2-2,TRBV27,CASSLSDQGSNTGELFF,TGTGCCAGCAGTTTATCGGACCAGGGGTCGAACACCGGGGAGCTGTTTTTT
.,14,.,TRBJ1-1,TRBV10-1,CASSQDYRNTEAFF,TGCGCCAGCAGCCAGGATTACAGGAACACTGAAGCTTTCTTT
.,17,TRBD2,TRBJ2-3,TRBV5-4,CASRGTSGSPSTDTQYF,TGTGCCAGCAGAGGGACTAGCGGGAGTCCAAGCACAGATACGCAGTATTTT
.,13,.,TRBJ1-6,TRBV30,CAWSGSAGDALHF,TGTGCCTGGAGTGGATCAGCGGGGGACGCCCTCCACTTT
.,14,TRBD1,TRBJ1-1,TRBV29-1,CSGRQGALSTEAFF,TGCAGCGGAAGACAGGGGGCACTGAGCACTGAAGCTTTCTTT
.,13,.,TRBJ2-2,TRBV5-1,CASSLVVSGELFF,TGCGCCAGCAGCTTGGTCGTATCCGGGGAGCTGTTTTTT
.,16,.,TRBJ2-1,TRBV27,CASSLYSEGSSNEQFF,TGTGCCAGCAGTTTATATTCGGAGGGAAGTTCGAATGAGCAGTTCTTC
.,14,.,TRBJ2-3,TRBV5-6,CASTSLGGTDTQYF,TGTGCCAGCACTTCCCTGGGAGGCACAGATACGCAGTATTTT
.,14,.,TRBJ2-5,TRBV28,CASSMDSIQETQYF,TGTGCCAGCAGTATGGACTCTATCCAAGAGACCCAGTACTTC
.,15,.,TRBJ2-7,TRBV4-1,CASSQDQGFGYEQYF,TGCGCCAGCAGCCAAGACCAGGGCTTTGGGTACGAGCAGTACTTC
.,11,.,TRBJ2-5,TRBV7-9,CSSSSRETQYF,TGTTCCAGCAGCTCTCGGGAGACCCAGTACTTC
.,13,.,TRBJ1-2,TRBV2,CASSALRGYGYTF,TGTGCCAGCAGTGCACTAAGGGGCTATGGCTACACCTTC
.,17,TRBD2,TRBJ2-1,TRBV5-1,CASRPPGASGRGNEQFF,TGCGCCAGCCGACCCCCCGGGGCTAGCGGGAGGGGCAATGAGCAGTTCTTC
.,16,.,TRBJ2-1,TRBV4-1,CASSQDLLLAPNEQFF,TGCGCCAGCAGCCAAGATCTTCTACTAGCACCCAATGAGCAGTTCTTC
.,16,.,TRBJ1-2,TRBV18,CASSPREGGLNYGYTF,TGTGCCAGCTCACCACGAGAGGGCGGGTTGAACTATGGCTACACCTTC
.,15,.,TRBJ1-5,TRBV6-5,CASRPYRNSNQPQHF,TGTGCCAGCAGACCCTACAGGAATAGCAATCAGCCCCAGCATTTT
once,15,TRBD1,TRBJ1-1,TRBV4-1,CASSQGTGSNTEAFF,TGCGCCAGCAGCCAAGGGACAGGTTCGAACACTGAAGCTTTCTTT
few,16,TRBD2,TRBJ2-1,TRBV11-2,CASSQGLAGPYNEQFF,TGTGCCAGCAGCCAGGGACTAGCGGGACCTTACAATGAGCAGTTCTTC
.,16,.,TRBJ1-5,TRBV19,CASSLPVGRSNQPQHF,TGTGCCAGTAGTTTACCGGTCGGGAGAAGCAATCAGCCCCAGCATTTT
.,15,TRBD2,TRBJ2-1,TRBV11-2,CASSRRRGDVNEQFF,TGTGCCAGCAGCCGTCGTCGGGGGGATGTGAATGAGCAGTTCTTC
.,16,.,TRBJ2-7,TRBV10-3,CAISESRGLSSYEQYF,TGTGCCATCAGTGAGTCGCGCGGGTTGAGCTCCTACGAGCAGTACTTC
few,14,TRBD1,TRBJ1-1,TRBV18,CASSPRTGDTEAFF,TGTGCCAGCTCACCGAGGACAGGGGACACTGAAGCTTTCTTT
.,14,TRBD1,TRBJ1-5,TRBV19,CASSIGQGNQPQHF,TGTGCCAGTAGTATTGGACAGGGCAATCAGCCCCAGCATTTT
.,14,.,TRBJ2-5,TRBV18,CASSPPPSIGAQYF,TGTGCCAGCTCACCACCACCGTCGATCGGGGCCCAGTACTTC
.,13,.,TRBJ1-5,TRBV4-1,CASSRGRNQPQHF,TGCGCCAGCAGCCGTGGCCGCAATCAGCCCCAGCATTTT
.,15,.,TRBJ2-2,TRBV19,CASRNGGRRTGELFF,TGTGCCAGTAGGAACGGGGGGCGTCGAACCGGGGAGCTGTTTTTT
.,14,TRBD2,TRBJ2-5,TRBV15,CATSSGLVGETQYF,TGTGCCACCAGCAGCGGACTAGTTGGGGAGACCCAGTACTTC
.,14,TRBD2,TRBJ2-7,TRBV5-1,CASRTGLAGDEQYF,TGCGCCAGCAGAACGGGACTAGCGGGAGACGAGCAGTACTTC